Following are 14 T cell receptor beta chains from one sample sequenced in a study of blood T cell repertoires in COVID-19. Clones were read by immunoSEQ multiplex PCR, and TCRdb kept only the in-frame ones, dropping some. The data contain 69,000 or so clones, approximately 78% of them singletons. Sequences were obtained from peripheral blood. Receptors were obtained from a woman at least 80 years old with acute or convalescent COVID-19.

This clone came up a few times. The J gene is TRBJ1-1, the V gene TRBV12-3 or TRBV12-4; 9 bases match TRBD1. Losses at the gene ends were 4 bases for V and 3 bases for J; bases not matched to a gene: 0. This CDR3 region has 13 residues. The CDR3 sequence: CASSWTGDTEAFF. The CDR3 region has the DNA TGTGCCAGCAGTTGGACAGGGGACACTGAAGCTTTCTTT.

The V and J genes are TRBV5-1 and TRBJ1-2; a possible D gene is TRBD1 (5 bases). The germline V and J ends were trimmed by 2 bases and 1 base, with 9 bases remaining between them. Germline-derived CDR1 and CDR2 are SGHRS and YFSETQ. The CDR3 covers 14 residues. CDR3 sequence (DNA): TGCGCCAGCAGCTTTGGGACTCTTAACTATGGCTACACCTTC. This encodes CASSFGTLNYGYTF.

This clone occurred many times. CDR3 bases: TGTGCCAGCAGTTTCACGACAGGGGCCAACTATGGCTACACCTTC. It translates to CASSFTTGANYGYTF. V gene TRBV27 combines with J gene TRBJ1-2; 8 bases map to TRBD1. Unmatched junction bases numbered 5, after V lost 3 bases and J lost 2 bases. The CDR3 runs to 15 residues. Germline V gene sequence: CDR1 MNHEY, CDR2 SMNVEV (reference sequence).

The chain is built from TRBV7-3 and TRBJ2-5; the D gene is possibly TRBD1 (6 bases). The V end lost 5 bases, the J end lost 2 bases, and 12 bases lay between the germline ends. This CDR3 is built from 14 residues. Germline-derived CDR1 and CDR2 are SGHTA and FQGTGA. CDR3 coding DNA: TGTGCCAGCAGCCAGACAGGCTCACAAGAGACCCAGTACTTC. Protein product: CASSQTGSQETQYF.

The chain uses TRBV27 and TRBJ1-3, with 9 bases aligning to TRBD1. Germline CDR1 reads MNHEY; CDR2 reads SMNVEV (reference sequence). The V segment lost 6 bases and the J segment 1 base; nucleotides outside the gene matches: 4. The CDR3 loop spans 15 amino acids. The CDR3 is CASSLGTGSGNTIYF. Here the CDR3 DNA reads TGTGCCAGCAGCTTGGGGACAGGGTCTGGAAACACCATATATTTT.

V usage is TRBV6-1 and J usage is TRBJ2-2, with D unresolved. This CDR3 has 15 residues. V lost 2 bases to trimming and J lost 5 bases, with 12 bases between them. The V gene's germline CDR1 is MNHNS and CDR2 SASEGT. The CDR3 here is CASSEMRQPTGELFF. As DNA, the CDR3 is TGTGCCAGCAGTGAAATGAGACAACCAACCGGGGAGCTGTTTTTT.

The gene calls are TRBV20-1 and TRBJ1-2; D is uncertain. V was clipped by 6 bases and J by 14 bases, with 16 bases between them. This CDR3 spans 10 amino acids. The V gene's germline CDR1 is DFQATT and CDR2 SNEGSKA (reference sequence). The CDR3 spells CSAQREAFTF. The CDR3 DNA reads as TGCAGTGCCCAACGGGAAGCGTTTACCTTC.

This chain uses TRBV7-9 with TRBJ1-6; no clear D gene. V was pared by 2 bases and J by 8 bases, with 13 bases between. CDR3 length equals 15 residues. Germline CDR1 and CDR2: SEHNR and FQNEAQ (reference sequence). In DNA form, the CDR3 reads TGTGCCAGCAGCTTAAACGGGGTAAGGGATTCACCCCTCCACTTT. Amino acids: CASSLNGVRDSPLHF. Based on the CDR3 plus reference TRBV7-9 and TRBJ1-6, the full variable domain is DTGVSQNPRHKITKRGQNVTFRCDPISEHNRLYWYRQTLGQGPEFLTYFQNEAQLEKSRLLSDRFSAERPKGSFSTLEIQRTEQGDSAMYLCASSLNGVRDSPLHFGNGTRLTVT.

This rearrangement joins TRBV6-1 to TRBJ2-3; D unclear. V dropped 2 bases and J dropped 3 bases, with 6 bases sitting between them. This CDR3 spans 13 amino acids. Germline CDR1 MNHNS, CDR2 SASEGT. The CDR3 DNA reads as TGTGCCAGCAGTGAATCCGGTACAGATACGCAGTATTTT. Translated: CASSESGTDTQYF.

This chain links TRBV5-1 with TRBJ1-1; D uncertain. The CDR3 has 15 residues. The V gene lost 1 base and the J gene lost 0 bases, with 10 bases spanning the gap. Germline V gene data show CDR1 as SGHRS and CDR2 as YFSETQ. CDR3 bases: TGCGCCAGCAGCTTGCGAACAGAAATGAACACTGAAGCTTTCTTT. Amino acid sequence: CASSLRTEMNTEAFF.

The V and J genes are TRBV5-1 and TRBJ1-5; D is uncertain. The CDR3 runs 14 residues. Trimming took off 2 bases at V and 0 bases at J, with 6 bases between the two ends. Germline CDR1 SGHRS, CDR2 YFSETQ. The CDR3 coding sequence is TGCGCCAGCAGCTTTACAGATAGCAATCAGCCCCAGCATTTT. This codes for CASSFTDSNQPQHF.

The CDR3 loop reads CAGTLGTSGSDTQYF. In nucleotides, the CDR3 is TGTGCCGGGACACTTGGGACTAGCGGGTCAGATACGCAGTATTTT. The chain has TRBV6-5 and TRBJ2-3; 12 bases align to TRBD2. V dropped 11 bases and J dropped 4; count of bases not matched to a gene: 10. CDR3 length: 15 amino acids. Germline V gene sequence: CDR1 MNHEY, CDR2 SVGAGI.

V usage is TRBV19 and J usage is TRBJ1-1, with D perhaps matching TRBD1 (5 bases). V lost 7 bases and J lost 5, with 20 bases in between. The CDR3 is made up of 15 amino acids. Germline loops: CDR1 LNHDA, CDR2 SQIVND (reference sequence). CDR3 residues: CASNTGGALGTEAFF. The CDR3 DNA reads as TGTGCCAGTAACACCGGAGGGGCCCTGGGGACTGAAGCTTTCTTT.

The chain joins TRBV18 to TRBJ2-3; D call uncertain. Germline V lookup: CDR1 KGHSH, CDR2 LQKENI. The V end lost 3 bases, the J end lost 3 bases, and 4 bases lay between the germline ends. The CDR3 covers 12 residues. In DNA form, the CDR3 reads TGTGCCAGCTCACCTATGACAGATACGCAGTATTTT. The encoded protein is CASSPMTDTQYF.